This T cell receptor (beta chain) was documented in a study of TIL therapy for anti-PD-1-resistant metastatic lung cancer. The libraries were made with immunoSEQ v3. Assay: immunoSEQ multiplex PCR; the TCRdb copy retains only in-frame clones and omits some. The sample includes 25,000 to 30,000 clones, roughly three fifths of them seen just once. This CDR3 is 15 amino acids long. Germline CDR1 and CDR2: SQVTM and ANQGSEA. V was pared by 1 base and J by 5 bases, with 9 bases of the junction left unmatched. Concerning this clone: Antigen specificity is unknown.

Study-wide results and limits: The cohort had more treatment-naive, never-smoker and oncogene-addicted patients than typical.

Time point reported: pre-treatment sample, taken before nivolumab and TIL therapy. Pleural nodules or supraclavicular lymph nodes made up most of the excised metastases sampled. Stage 4 NSCLC adults joined between 2017 and January 2020. The material was tumor tissue, obtained at baseline. This clonotype was sampled from a woman between 30 and 79 years old with non-small cell lung cancer. V and J are TRBV29-1 and TRBJ2-5; 8 nucleotides line up with TRBD1. This CDR3 is CSVEGRTGKLETQYF. The CDR3 DNA reads as TGCAGCGTTGAAGGCCGGACAGGGAAGTTGGAGACCCAGTACTTC.